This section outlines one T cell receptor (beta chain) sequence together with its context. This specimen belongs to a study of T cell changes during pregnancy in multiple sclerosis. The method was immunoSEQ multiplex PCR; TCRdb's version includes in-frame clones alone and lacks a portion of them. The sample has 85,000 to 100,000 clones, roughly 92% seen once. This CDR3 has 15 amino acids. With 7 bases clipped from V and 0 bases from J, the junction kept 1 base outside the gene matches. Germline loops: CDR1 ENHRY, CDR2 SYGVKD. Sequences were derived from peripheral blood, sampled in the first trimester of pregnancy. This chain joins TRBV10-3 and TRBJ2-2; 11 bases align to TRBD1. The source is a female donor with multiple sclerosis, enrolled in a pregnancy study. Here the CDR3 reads CAIKGQGANTGELFF. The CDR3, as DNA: TGTGCCATCAAGGGACAGGGGGCGAACACCGGGGAGCTGTTTTTT.